The 24 T cell receptor beta chains listed next were all sequenced from one sample in a study of cytomegalovirus exposure and HLA in healthy donors. The PCR ran on 60 Vbeta and 13 Jbeta primers. Only in-frame clones appear in the TCRdb table, and some are missing; sequencing was by immunoSEQ multiplex PCR. The repertoire includes under 100,000 clones, approximately 80% of them detected once, and 3.3% sits in the top ten. Sequences were obtained from PBMCs. Source of these receptors: a man aged 50 or older in good health and CMV-seronegative.

This chain links TRBV19 with TRBJ1-6; 8 bases are a match to TRBD1. With 6 bases clipped from V and 9 bases from J, the junction kept 7 bases outside the gene matches. The CDR3 consists of 14 residues. The germline gives CDR1 LNHDA, CDR2 SQIVND (reference sequence). The CDR3 nucleotides read TGTGCCAGTAGGTTGGACAGGGTAGGTTCACCCCTCCACTTT. Protein product: CASRLDRVGSPLHF.

The chain links TRBV5-6 to TRBJ1-2; no firm D call. V lost 0 bases, J lost 4 bases, and 19 bases lay in between. CDR1 and CDR2 (germline): SGHDT, YYEEEE. The CDR3 runs to 17 residues. CDR3 nucleotides: TGTGCCAGCAGCTTGGGTGGACCCTCTCCCCGGGGCTATGGCTACACCTTC. As protein: CASSLGGPSPRGYGYTF.

The chain employs TRBV11-2 and TRBJ1-2, with no clear D. Germline CDR1 and CDR2: SGHAT and FQNNGV. The germline V and J ends were trimmed by 1 base and 4 bases, with 7 bases remaining between them. The CDR3 has 13 amino acids. CDR3 DNA sequence: TGTGCCAGCAGCTTAGTGGAGGGCTATGGCTACACCTTC. This codes for CASSLVEGYGYTF.

This chain uses TRBV19 with TRBJ2-7, with 7 bases matching TRBD2. The CDR3 totals 14 residues. Germline-derived CDR1 and CDR2 are LNHDA and SQIVND (reference sequence). J lost 8 bases, V lost 4 bases, and 11 bases had no gene match. The CDR3 protein is CASSTLGGEGQQYF. CDR3 DNA: TGTGCCAGTAGTACGCTAGGCGGGGAGGGGCAGCAGTACTTC.

V usage is TRBV2 and J usage is TRBJ2-5; 8 nucleotides line up with TRBD2. Germline CDR1 is SNHLY and CDR2 is FYNNEI. The junction had 6 bases not matched to a gene; V was cut back by 1 base and J by 5 bases. The CDR3 is 15 residues long. The CDR3 loop reads CASSEGRGGSETQYF. CDR3 nucleotides: TGTGCCAGCAGTGAAGGTCGGGGGGGCTCCGAGACCCAGTACTTC.

The CDR3 DNA follows: TGTGCCAGCAGTGCGGGGGGGTATAATTCACCCCTCCACTTT. This encodes CASSAGGYNSPLHF. This rearrangement joins TRBV7-9 to TRBJ1-6, with a possible D match to TRBD1 (5 bases). Trimming cost V 6 bases and J 4 bases, with 10 bases left between them. Per the germline V gene, CDR1 is SEHNR and CDR2 is FQNEAQ (reference sequence). The CDR3 runs 14 residues. Based on the CDR3 plus reference TRBV7-9 and TRBJ1-6, the full variable domain is DTGVSQNPRHKITKRGQNVTFRCDPISEHNRLYWYRQTLGQGPEFLTYFQNEAQLEKSRLLSDRFSAERPKGSFSTLEIQRTEQGDSAMYLCASSAGGYNSPLHFGNGTRLTVT.

This clone appeared a few times. The chain has TRBV28 and TRBJ1-2, with D possibly TRBD1 on 6 matching bases. Germline V gene data show CDR1 as MDHEN and CDR2 as SYDVKM. This CDR3 region has 12 residues. The V and J ends lost 7 bases and 5 bases respectively, with 11 bases between them. The CDR3 here is CASTLTGYGYTF. DNA for the CDR3: TGTGCCAGCACCTTGACAGGATATGGCTACACCTTC.

The V and J genes are TRBV29-1 and TRBJ2-7, with D possibly being TRBD2 (5 bases). V was cut by 7 bases and J by 5 bases, with 12 bases left in between. CDR3 length: 11 amino acids. CDR1 and CDR2 from the germline V gene are SQVTM and ANQGSEA. The CDR3 sequence: CSGIRENEQYF. Written as DNA, the CDR3 is TGCAGCGGCATCCGGGAAAACGAGCAGTACTTC.

The rearrangement links TRBV5-1 to TRBJ2-2, with 8 bases lining up with TRBD1. Germline V gene data show CDR1 as SGHRS and CDR2 as YFSETQ. The CDR3 runs 15 residues. The V gene end was trimmed by 3 bases and the J gene end by 4 bases; junction bases not matched to a gene: 5. This CDR3 reads CASSWETGVTGELFF. The CDR3 coding sequence is TGCGCCAGCAGCTGGGAGACAGGGGTCACCGGGGAGCTGTTTTTT.

The chain joins TRBV6-5 to TRBJ2-3, with D maybe TRBD2 (6 bases). The CDR3 totals 15 residues. Trimming took off 6 bases at V and 5 bases at J, with 18 bases between the two ends. CDR1 is MNHEY and CDR2 is SVGAGI in the germline V gene. CDR3: CASSPPGLLRDTQYF. DNA of the CDR3: TGTGCCAGCAGCCCCCCGGGACTCCTTCGAGATACGCAGTATTTT.

In this sample, this clone turned up a few times. The rearrangement uses TRBV5-5 and TRBJ2-3; 8 bases match TRBD1. This CDR3 comprises 16 residues. V shed 0 bases, J shed 0 bases, and the junction held 3 bases outside the gene matches. Germline V gene lookup returns CDR1 SGHKS and CDR2 YYEKEE (reference sequence). The CDR3 coding sequence is TGTGCCAGCAGCTTGGGTACAGGGGGAAGCACAGATACGCAGTATTTT. Translated, it gives CASSLGTGGSTDTQYF.

The J gene is TRBJ2-2, the V gene TRBV5-4; a weak D match, TRBD1 (5 bases). Germline assignment: CDR1 SGHNT and CDR2 YYREEE (reference sequence). This CDR3 has 14 amino acids. The V and J ends lost 4 bases and 4 bases respectively, with 11 bases between them. The CDR3 sequence is CASSILDSTGELFF. The CDR3 DNA is TGTGCCAGCAGCATCCTTGACAGCACCGGGGAGCTGTTTTTT.

The V call is TRBV5-5, the J call TRBJ2-7; D perhaps matches TRBD1 (6 bases). Trimming removed 0 bases from V and 1 base from J, with 11 bases in between. CDR1 and CDR2 (germline): SGHKS, YYEKEE (reference sequence). The CDR3 runs to 15 residues. As DNA, the CDR3 is TGTGCCAGCAGCTTGGAACAGGGATGGTCCTACGAGCAGTACTTC. Protein: CASSLEQGWSYEQYF.

DNA for the CDR3: TGTGCCAGCAGTGAAGCGGACTCCTTCACAGATACGCAGTATTTT. It encodes CASSEADSFTDTQYF. The chain has TRBV6-1 and TRBJ2-3; a weak D match, TRBD2 (5 bases). V shed 0 bases and J shed 2 bases, with 9 bases lying between them. The CDR3 runs to 15 residues. From germline, CDR1 is MNHNS and CDR2 SASEGT.

The V gene is TRBV5-1, the J gene TRBJ1-3; D is undetermined. Looked up from germline, CDR1 is SGHRS and CDR2 is YFSETQ. This CDR3 comprises 15 residues. V dropped 0 bases and J dropped 2 bases, with 9 bases sitting between them. The CDR3 is CASSLGALAGNTIYF. The DNA of the CDR3 is TGCGCCAGCAGCTTGGGAGCGCTTGCTGGAAACACCATATATTTT.

The rearrangement links TRBV5-1 to TRBJ2-7; D not certain. V shed 7 bases and J shed 9 bases, with 23 bases lying between them. CDR1 SGHRS and CDR2 YFSETQ come from the germline V gene. The CDR3 runs to 14 residues. The CDR3 DNA reads as TGCGCCAGCCAAACTGCCAACACAGTATCTCGGCAGTACTTC. Its translation is CASQTANTVSRQYF.

This chain links TRBV30 with TRBJ2-2; 8 nucleotides line up with TRBD2. CDR1 and CDR2 (germline): GTSNPN, SVGIG (reference sequence). This CDR3 comprises 14 residues. V lost 4 bases and J lost 3; bases outside the gene matches: 4. CDR3 bases: TGTGCCTGGAATCAGCGGGGGTACACCGGGGAGCTGTTTTTT. Protein: CAWNQRGYTGELFF.

This chain links TRBV5-1 with TRBJ2-2, with 9 nucleotides matching TRBD2. Per the germline V gene, CDR1 is SGHRS and CDR2 is YFSETQ. With V trimmed by 1 base and J by 5 bases, 6 bases remained unmatched. The CDR3 spans 16 residues. Here the CDR3 DNA reads TGCGCCAGCAGCTTGCGTAGCGGGGGAACTACCGGGGAGCTGTTTTTT. Translated, it gives CASSLRSGGTTGELFF.

V usage is TRBV7-3 and J usage is TRBJ1-2; 10 bases are shared with TRBD1. CDR3 length: 16 amino acids. Germline loops: CDR1 SGHTA, CDR2 FQGTGA. J was trimmed by 4 bases and V by 4 bases; bases with no gene match: 9. The CDR3 sequence is CASSSQPGTGVYGYTF. CDR3 coding DNA: TGTGCCAGCAGCTCCCAGCCCGGGACAGGGGTCTATGGCTACACCTTC.

V usage is TRBV18 and J usage is TRBJ2-7; tentatively, D is TRBD2 (6 bases). Germline values: CDR1 KGHSH, CDR2 LQKENI. The V end lost 4 bases, the J end lost 1 base, and 11 bases lay between the germline ends. There are 14 residues in the CDR3. This CDR3 is CASSLVGGSYEQYF. CDR3 coding DNA: TGTGCCAGCTCACTTGTCGGGGGATCCTACGAGCAGTACTTC.

The chain recombines TRBV30 with TRBJ1-5; no definite D call. Germline CDR1 GTSNPN, CDR2 SVGIG (reference sequence). Trimming shortened V by 0 bases and J by 2 bases, and 11 bases separated the two germline ends. This CDR3 spans 15 amino acids. CDR3 sequence: CAWSVGGFGNQPQHF. The CDR3 DNA reads TGTGCCTGGAGTGTAGGCGGGTTTGGCAATCAGCCCCAGCATTTT.

The table lists this clone with a few counts. CDR3 in amino acids: CASTQVRGGSYNEQFF. The CDR3 DNA sequence: TGCGCCAGCACCCAGGTCCGGGGGGGGTCCTACAATGAGCAGTTCTTC. This chain joins TRBV5-1 and TRBJ2-1, with 8 bases fitting TRBD2. The CDR3 has 16 amino acids. Looked up from germline, CDR1 is SGHRS and CDR2 is YFSETQ. V was clipped by 6 bases and J by 1 base; unmatched bases: 9. Combining the CDR3 with reference TRBV5-1 and TRBJ2-1 gives the whole variable domain KAGVTQTPRYLIKTRGQQVTLSCSPISGHRSVSWYQQTPGQGLQFLFEYFSETQRNKGNFPGRFSGRQFSNSRSEMNVSTLELGDSALYLCASTQVRGGSYNEQFFGPGTRLTVL.

The J gene is TRBJ2-7, the V gene TRBV29-1, with 10 bases that match TRBD1. This CDR3 is built from 14 residues. The germline CDR1 and CDR2 sequences are SQVTM and ANQGSEA. The V and J ends lost 6 bases and 1 base, in that order; junction bases with no gene match: 6. The chain's CDR3 is CSVLRGQGSYEQYF. DNA for the CDR3: TGCAGCGTGTTGCGGGGACAGGGGTCCTACGAGCAGTACTTC.

This chain connects TRBV27 to TRBJ2-1; TRBD1 agrees at 7 bases. CDR3 length: 16 residues. CDR1 and CDR2 (germline): MNHEY, SMNVEV (reference sequence). V dropped 5 bases and J dropped 0; count of bases not matched to a gene: 7. The CDR3 spells CASSRTTGSSYNEQFF. CDR3 sequence (DNA): TGTGCCAGCAGTAGGACGACAGGGAGCTCCTACAATGAGCAGTTCTTC.